Listed here are 28 T cell receptor beta chains from one sample, sequenced in a study of lymphopenia after photon versus proton radiotherapy (dated by TCRdb to about 2019). The library was built by means of the immunoSEQ multiplex PCR assay. What TCRdb holds here is the immuneACCESS table cut down to in-frame rearrangements. Part of the clones is not present; checked against another copy, under half of the missing clones reflect an unresolved V gene, and the others are unexplained. In this sample the table shows 150,000 to 200,000 clones, 80% to 90% of which occur a single time. The ten largest account for approximately 4.7% of the sample. Source: peripheral blood, taken from a patient treated with photon-based radiotherapy. These receptors all come from a man aged 45 to 65 with gastric cancer.

The sample holds a few counts of this clone. V usage is TRBV10-3 and J usage is TRBJ2-7; the match to TRBD1 covers 8 bases. Losses at the gene ends were 3 bases for V and 0 bases for J; bases not matched to a gene: 4. The CDR3 contains 15 residues. The germline V gene has CDR1 ENHRY and CDR2 SYGVKD. Written as DNA, the CDR3 is TGTGCCATCAGTGACCCGGGACAGGTCTCCTACGAGCAGTACTTC. Residues: CAISDPGQVSYEQYF.

In DNA, the CDR3 is TGTGCCAGCAGCCAAGGGACTAGCGGGGTTAGCACAGATACGCAGTATTTT. This encodes CASSQGTSGVSTDTQYF. The gene calls are TRBV14 and TRBJ2-3; 12 nucleotides line up with TRBD2. This CDR3 has 17 residues. The V and J ends lost 1 base and 0 bases, in that order; junction bases with no gene match: 2. Germline V CDR1 and CDR2: SGHDN, FVKESK.

This clone appeared once. V gene TRBV30 combines with J gene TRBJ2-7; possibly TRBD2 for D (6 bases). This CDR3 has 12 residues. The germline V gene has CDR1 GTSNPN and CDR2 SVGIG (reference sequence). V dropped 0 bases and J dropped 6 bases, with 9 bases sitting between them. CDR3 coding DNA: TGTGCCTGGAGTGTACTAGCCATCGAGCAGTACTTC. Its protein product is CAWSVLAIEQYF.

The chain combines TRBV2 with TRBJ1-1; the D is unclear. The germline gives CDR1 SNHLY, CDR2 FYNNEI. This CDR3 region has 13 residues. V dropped 6 bases and J dropped 0 bases, with 8 bases sitting between them. CDR3 nucleotides: TGTGCCAGCAGATTTGACATGAACACTGAAGCTTTCTTT. Translating it yields CASRFDMNTEAFF.

This chain uses TRBV6-5 with TRBJ1-1; 8 nucleotides align to TRBD1. Germline CDR1 reads MNHEY; CDR2 reads SVGAGI. V shed 0 bases, J shed 7 bases, and the junction held 10 bases outside the gene matches. The CDR3 consists of 16 residues. The CDR3 sequence: CASSYSTPDRGGEAFF. As DNA, the CDR3 is TGTGCCAGCAGTTACTCGACTCCCGACAGGGGTGGTGAAGCTTTCTTT.

The gene calls are TRBV5-1 and TRBJ2-1; 8 bases are a match to TRBD1. Germline assignment: CDR1 SGHRS and CDR2 YFSETQ. J gave up 0 bases and V 4 bases, and 3 bases lay outside the gene matches. CDR3 size: 15 residues. The CDR3 here is CASSRGQGSYNEQFF. The CDR3, as DNA: TGCGCCAGCAGCAGAGGACAGGGCTCCTACAATGAGCAGTTCTTC.

The chain links TRBV6-5 to TRBJ2-5; 7 nucleotides agree with TRBD1. With V trimmed by 6 bases and J by 5 bases, 9 bases remained unmatched. Germline V gene data show CDR1 as MNHEY and CDR2 as SVGAGI. The CDR3 spans 14 residues. CDR3 DNA sequence: TGTGCCAGCAGAAATACAGGGGAATGGGAGACCCAGTACTTC. This sequence encodes CASRNTGEWETQYF.

The chain is built from TRBV5-1 and TRBJ2-7; a possible D gene is TRBD2 (6 bases). CDR3 length equals 13 residues. The germline gives CDR1 SGHRS, CDR2 YFSETQ. The V end was cut by 4 bases, the J end by 2 bases, with 10 bases between. CDR3 amino acids: CASSAGLTYEQYF. The CDR3 region has the DNA TGCGCCAGCAGCGCGGGACTCACCTACGAGCAGTACTTC.

The genes are TRBV6-5 and TRBJ1-5; the match to TRBD1 covers 10 bases. Per germline, CDR1 MNHEY and CDR2 SVGAGI. The CDR3 consists of 14 residues. V dropped 6 bases and J dropped 7; count of bases not matched to a gene: 6. CDR3 DNA: TGTGCCAGCAGGCCGGGACAGGGGCGACAGCCCCAGCATTTT. It translates to CASRPGQGRQPQHF.

Written as DNA, the CDR3 is TGTGCCAGCAGTTCCCGGGGCACTGGAAACACCATATATTTT. This encodes CASSSRGTGNTIYF. The chain carries TRBV28 and TRBJ1-3; weak D call: TRBD1 (5 bases). Trimming removed 4 bases at V and 2 bases at J, with 9 bases between. The length of the CDR3 is 14 residues. Germline V gene data show CDR1 as MDHEN and CDR2 as SYDVKM.

The rearrangement links TRBV28 to TRBJ1-5; possibly TRBD1 for D (6 bases). The V end was cut by 2 bases, the J end by 3 bases, with 11 bases between. This CDR3 has 15 residues. Germline loops: CDR1 MDHEN, CDR2 SYDVKM. As DNA, the CDR3 is TGTGCCAGCAGTTTAACAGGGATGAACAATCAGCCCCAGCATTTT. As protein: CASSLTGMNNQPQHF.

The gene calls are TRBV5-1 and TRBJ2-1, with D perhaps TRBD2 (6 bases). Per germline, CDR1 SGHRS and CDR2 YFSETQ. V dropped 3 bases and J dropped 9 bases, with 19 bases sitting between them. The CDR3 has 15 residues. The CDR3 here is CASSSASTSSPEQFF. The DNA for the CDR3 is TGCGCCAGCAGCTCGGCCTCAACTAGCTCCCCTGAGCAGTTCTTC.

This chain connects TRBV10-3 to TRBJ1-1; no clear D gene. Looked up from germline, CDR1 is ENHRY and CDR2 is SYGVKD. The CDR3 has 13 amino acids. Trimming removed 10 bases at V and 2 bases at J, with 14 bases between. The CDR3 loop reads CATGGPINTEAFF. For the CDR3, the DNA is TGTGCCACCGGCGGGCCGATAAACACTGAAGCTTTCTTT.

Here the CDR3 reads CASSLTGLTEAFF. In DNA form, the CDR3 reads TGCGCCAGCAGCCTTACAGGGTTGACTGAAGCTTTCTTT. This chain uses TRBV5-1 with TRBJ1-1, with a possible D match to TRBD1 (6 bases). The V end was cut by 4 bases, the J end by 5 bases, with 12 bases between. Germline CDR1 and CDR2: SGHRS and YFSETQ. CDR3 length equals 13 residues.

V is TRBV9 and J is TRBJ2-2; 11 bases fit TRBD1. This CDR3 has 15 residues. Germline V lookup: CDR1 SGDLS, CDR2 YYNGEE. Trimming removed 2 bases from V and 5 bases from J; junction bases left unmatched: 2. The DNA of the CDR3 is TGTGCCAGCAGCGTCCGGGACAGGGGGACCGGGGAGCTGTTTTTT. Translating gives CASSVRDRGTGELFF.

This chain uses TRBV27 with TRBJ1-4, with D uncertain. Germline CDR1 is MNHEY and CDR2 is SMNVEV (reference sequence). Trimming took off 6 bases at V and 14 bases at J, with 19 bases between the two ends. CDR3 length: 13 amino acids. The CDR3 spells CASSEGPRGRLFF. DNA for the CDR3: TGTGCCAGCAGCGAGGGTCCACGTGGGCGTCTGTTTTTT. The full variable domain, completed using reference TRBV27 and TRBJ1-4, is EAQVTQNPRYLITVTGKKLTVTCSQNMNHEYMSWYRQDPGLGLRQIYYSMNVEVTDKGDVPEGYKVSRKEKRNFPLILESPSPNQTSLYFCASSEGPRGRLFFGSGTQLSVL.

The V gene is TRBV14, the J gene TRBJ2-3; tentatively, D is TRBD2 (5 bases). This CDR3 is 18 amino acids long. The germline V and J ends were trimmed by 4 bases and 6 bases, with 26 bases remaining between them. Germline-derived CDR1 and CDR2 are SGHDN and FVKESK. This CDR3 is CASSPSPEKVVRRDTQYF. The CDR3 nucleotides read TGTGCCAGCAGCCCTAGCCCCGAGAAGGTGGTCCGGCGGGATACGCAGTATTTT.

V usage is TRBV5-1 and J usage is TRBJ2-3; no reliable D call. Germline assignment: CDR1 SGHRS and CDR2 YFSETQ. The CDR3 runs to 16 residues. Deletions cut 0 bases from V and 1 base from J, with 12 bases between. The CDR3 sequence: CASSLAVIVGTDTQYF. The CDR3, as DNA: TGCGCCAGCAGCTTGGCCGTGATAGTGGGCACAGATACGCAGTATTTT.

The chain has TRBV27 and TRBJ2-1; D ambiguous. V shed 2 bases and J shed 0 bases, with 14 bases lying between them. Germline CDR1 and CDR2: MNHEY and SMNVEV (reference sequence). The CDR3 extends over 17 amino acids. The CDR3 region is CASSLPPQQSSYNEQFF. The CDR3 bases are TGTGCCAGCAGTTTACCCCCCCAGCAGAGCTCCTACAATGAGCAGTTCTTC.

J is TRBJ2-3 and V is TRBV7-9; no reliable D call. Germline V gene data show CDR1 as SEHNR and CDR2 as FQNEAQ (reference sequence). V gave up 5 bases and J gave up 6 bases, with 12 bases separating them. CDR3 size: 13 residues. The CDR3 DNA is TGTGCCAGCAGCCCATACTATAGGGATACGCAGTATTTT. It encodes CASSPYYRDTQYF.

This chain links TRBV5-6 with TRBJ2-7; D remains unclear. Germline V lookup: CDR1 SGHDT, CDR2 YYEEEE. CDR3 size: 13 residues. Trimming pared 1 base from V and 3 bases from J, leaving 8 bases between. The CDR3 DNA reads as TGTGCCAGCAGCTTGATTACCCGCTACGAGCAGTACTTC. This translates into CASSLITRYEQYF.

The sample holds one count of this clone. The rearrangement uses TRBV11-2 and TRBJ2-7, with unresolved D. Looked up from germline, CDR1 is SGHAT and CDR2 is FQNNGV. Deletions cut 5 bases from V and 0 bases from J, with 8 bases between. CDR3 length equals 13 residues. The CDR3 nucleotides read TGTGCCAGCAGCAGTACTGCCTCCTACGAGCAGTACTTC. It yields the protein CASSSTASYEQYF.

The CDR3: CASSETNLAGTIGELFF. DNA of the CDR3: TGTGCCAGCAGTGAGACTAACCTAGCGGGAACAATAGGGGAGCTGTTTTTT. The J gene is TRBJ2-2, the V gene TRBV6-1, with TRBD2 matching 9 bases. The CDR3 runs to 17 residues. From germline, CDR1 is MNHNS and CDR2 SASEGT. The J segment lost 8 bases and the V segment lost 3 bases, leaving 13 bases of the junction unmatched.

The chain carries TRBV4-1 and TRBJ2-5; D may match TRBD1 or TRBD2 (6 bases each). Per germline, CDR1 MGHRA and CDR2 YSYEKL. Trimming shortened V by 0 bases and J by 2 bases, and 13 bases separated the two germline ends. CDR3 length equals 16 residues. The CDR3 DNA reads TGCGCCAGCAGCCAAGATCACGGGGGCCCACAAGAGACCCAGTACTTC. Its protein is CASSQDHGGPQETQYF.

The chain has TRBV19 and TRBJ2-3, with unresolved D. V lost 1 base, J lost 0 bases, and 2 bases lay in between. This CDR3 has 13 amino acids. Germline CDR1 reads LNHDA; CDR2 reads SQIVND (reference sequence). The CDR3 reads CASSIASTDTQYF. Written as DNA, the CDR3 is TGTGCCAGTAGTATAGCTAGCACAGATACGCAGTATTTT.

The chain carries TRBV7-9 and TRBJ1-4, with D possibly TRBD1 on 5 matching bases. The germline gives CDR1 SEHNR, CDR2 FQNEAQ (reference sequence). The CDR3 totals 15 residues. Trimming left V 2 bases short and J 3 bases short, with 10 bases between. The CDR3: CASSLTGKANEKLFF. The CDR3 region has the DNA TGTGCCAGCAGCTTAACAGGCAAGGCTAATGAAAAACTGTTTTTT.

The chain joins TRBV6-1 to TRBJ2-4, with D perhaps matching TRBD2 (7 bases). Germline loops: CDR1 MNHNS, CDR2 SASEGT. The V gene lost 3 bases and the J gene lost 1 base, with 16 bases spanning the gap. The CDR3 runs 17 residues. Here the CDR3 DNA reads TGTGCCAGCAGTGATTCGGGGGGCAGGGAGGCCAAAAACATTCAGTACTTC. Its protein is CASSDSGGREAKNIQYF.

The rearrangement links TRBV11-2 to TRBJ1-2, with D perhaps TRBD1 (5 bases). The CDR3 runs 15 residues. The V gene lost 0 bases and the J gene lost 7 bases, with 15 bases spanning the gap. The germline gives CDR1 SGHAT, CDR2 FQNNGV. For the CDR3, the DNA is TGTGCCAGCAGCTTAGATGTCCAGGGATTTGGTGGCTACACCTTC. Its protein is CASSLDVQGFGGYTF.